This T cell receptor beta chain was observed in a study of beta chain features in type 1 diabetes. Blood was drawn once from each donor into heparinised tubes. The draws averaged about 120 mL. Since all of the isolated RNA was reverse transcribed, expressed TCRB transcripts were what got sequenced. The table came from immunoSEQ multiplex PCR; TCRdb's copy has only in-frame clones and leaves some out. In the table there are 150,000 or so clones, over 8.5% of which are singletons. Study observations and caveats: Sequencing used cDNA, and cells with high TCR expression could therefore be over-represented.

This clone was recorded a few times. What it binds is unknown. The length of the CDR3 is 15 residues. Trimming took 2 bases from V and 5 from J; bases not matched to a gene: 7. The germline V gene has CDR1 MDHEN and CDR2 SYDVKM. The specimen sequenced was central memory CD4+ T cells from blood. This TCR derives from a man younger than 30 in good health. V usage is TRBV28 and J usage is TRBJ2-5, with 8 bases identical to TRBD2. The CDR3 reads CASSLGTRSGETQYF. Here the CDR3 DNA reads TGTGCCAGCAGTTTAGGGACTAGGTCGGGTGAGACCCAGTACTTC. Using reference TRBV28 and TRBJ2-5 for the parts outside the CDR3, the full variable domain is DVKVTQSSRYLVKRTGEKVFLECVQDMDHENMFWYRQDPGLGLRLIYFSYDVKMKEKGDIPEGYSVSREKKERFSLILESASTNQTSMYLCASSLGTRSGETQYFGPGTRLLVL.